One and the same sample provided the 19 T cell receptor beta chains below, sequenced in a study of CD8 T cells in Susac syndrome. Reverse transcription of 0.5 to 1 ug RNA used random hexamers. TCRdb ran MiXCR on the immunoSEQ multiplex PCR reads and lists one entry per CDR3 protein. The sample has roughly 86,000 distinct CDR3 sequences, approximately 96% seen once. The specimen was CD8+ T cells from PBMCs. The receptors here all came from a human donor with Susac syndrome.

The V and J genes are TRBV15 and TRBJ2-1, with D perhaps matching TRBD2 (5 bases). With the DNA end fitting TRBJ2-7 better, the J assignment may be wrong. Germline CDR1 LNHNV, CDR2 YYDKDF (reference sequence). The CDR3 runs to 14 residues. CDR3 in amino acids: CATSRDPGSYEQYF. CDR3 sequence (DNA): TGTGCCACCAGCAGAGATCCGGGGTCGTACGAGCAGTACTTC.

V is TRBV5-1 and J is TRBJ2-2, with TRBD1 identical over 8 bases. Germline loops: CDR1 SGHRS, CDR2 YFSETQ. V lost 4 bases and J lost 1; bases outside the gene matches: 3. The CDR3 loop spans 15 amino acids. The CDR3 loop is CASSKDRGNTGELFF. The CDR3 DNA sequence: TGCGCCAGCAGCAAAGACAGGGGGAACACCGGGGAGCTGTTTTTT.

CDR3 in amino acids: CATSDFTTGSAGELFF. CDR3 coding DNA: TGTGCCACCAGTGATTTCACGACAGGGTCGGCCGGGGAGCTGTTTTTT. V gene TRBV24-1 combines with J gene TRBJ2-2; 7 bases are a match to TRBD1. After removal of 1 base from V and 6 bases from J, the junction contained 7 bases not matched to a gene. Germline assignment: CDR1 KGHDR and CDR2 SFDVKD. This CDR3 region has 16 residues.

The chain uses TRBV12-3 or TRBV12-4 and TRBJ2-7; 7 nucleotides align to TRBD1. With 6 bases clipped from V and 6 bases from J, the junction kept 8 bases outside the gene matches. This CDR3 is 13 amino acids long. The CDR3 sequence is CASRITGAGEQYF. The CDR3 nucleotides are TGTGCCAGCAGGATAACAGGGGCCGGCGAGCAGTACTTC.

The J gene is TRBJ2-1, the V gene TRBV7-2, with D unresolved. Between the trimmed V and J ends, which lost 1 base and 8 bases, there was a span of 9 bases. Germline CDR1 SGHTA, CDR2 FQGNSA. This CDR3 is built from 13 residues. The CDR3 here is CASSLVSSDEQFF. As DNA, the CDR3 is TGTGCCAGCAGCTTAGTATCTTCAGATGAGCAGTTCTTC.

The chain carries TRBV5-4 and TRBJ2-1, with TRBD1 as a possible D gene (6 bases). Germline V gene lookup returns CDR1 SGHNT and CDR2 YYREEE (reference sequence). The CDR3 sequence is 13 residues long. V was shortened by 0 bases and J by 7 bases, with 8 bases between the two germline ends. The chain's CDR3 is CASSLDRANEQFF. CDR3 nucleotides: TGTGCCAGCAGCTTGGACAGGGCTAATGAGCAGTTCTTC.

This clonotype was counted once. This sequence joins TRBV14 and TRBJ2-3, with 8 bases matching TRBD2. Germline V lookup: CDR1 SGHDN, CDR2 FVKESK. V was clipped by 4 bases and J by 3 bases; unmatched bases: 12. This CDR3 is built from 17 residues. The chain's CDR3 is CASSPWVLAGSTDTQYF. In nucleotides, the CDR3 is TGTGCCAGCAGCCCCTGGGTTCTAGCGGGTTCTACAGATACGCAGTATTTT. Filled out from reference TRBV14 and TRBJ2-3, the complete variable domain reads EAGVTQFPSHSVIEKGQTVTLRCDPISGHDNLYWYRRVMGKEIKFLLHFVKESKQDESGMPNNRFLAERTGGTYSTLKVQPAELEDSGVYFCASSPWVLAGSTDTQYFGPGTRLTVL.

The J gene is TRBJ1-5, the V gene TRBV6-2 or TRBV6-3; tentatively, D is TRBD1 (5 bases). Trimming left V 5 bases short and J 3 bases short, with 8 bases between. This CDR3 has 13 residues. Germline CDR1 is MNHEY and CDR2 is SVGEGT. The CDR3 protein is CASSPGANQPQHF. The CDR3 bases are TGTGCCAGCAGTCCTGGGGCCAATCAGCCCCAGCATTTT.

This chain connects TRBV19 to TRBJ1-1; no firm D call. Germline V lookup: CDR1 LNHDA, CDR2 SQIVND (reference sequence). The ends were cut back, 7 bases at V and 1 base at J, with 13 bases in the middle. The CDR3 consists of 14 residues. The CDR3, as DNA: TGTGCCAGTAATCCCGGTGGGAAGAACACTGAAGCTTTCTTT. This translates into CASNPGGKNTEAFF.

The gene calls are TRBV20-1 and TRBJ2-5; 8 nucleotides align to TRBD1. V shed 5 bases and J 2 bases; nucleotides not matched to a gene: 10. CDR1 DFQATT and CDR2 SNEGSKA come from the germline V gene (reference sequence). The CDR3 has 15 amino acids. The CDR3 bases are TGCAGTGCTTCCCGAGACAGGGGTTCGCAAGAGACCCAGTACTTC. This sequence encodes CSASRDRGSQETQYF.

The chain links TRBV6-2 or TRBV6-3 to TRBJ2-5; 8 nucleotides align to TRBD1. Per the germline V gene, CDR1 is MNHEY and CDR2 is SVGEGT. V shed 4 bases and J 4 bases; nucleotides not matched to a gene: 8. The CDR3 covers 15 residues. The CDR3 protein is CASSSSTGVPETQYF. The CDR3 region has the DNA TGTGCCAGCAGTTCATCGACAGGGGTACCAGAGACCCAGTACTTC.

V and J are TRBV30 and TRBJ1-1; no reliable D call. Germline-derived CDR1 and CDR2 are GTSNPN and SVGIG (reference sequence). The V gene lost 3 bases and the J gene lost 4 bases, with 15 bases spanning the gap. The CDR3 spans 14 residues. The CDR3 bases are TGTGCCTGGAGCCTCGTGGAGGTCGGCACTGAAGCTTTCTTT. Encoded protein: CAWSLVEVGTEAFF.

J is TRBJ1-1 and V is TRBV20-1; 7 bases are shared with TRBD1. There are 14 residues in the CDR3. The germline V gene encodes CDR1 DFQATT and CDR2 SNEGSKA (reference sequence). Losses at the gene ends were 4 bases for V and 5 bases for J; bases not matched to a gene: 10. CDR3 bases: TGCAGTGCTATCCGACCGACAGGGAAAACTGAAGCTTTCTTT. It yields the protein CSAIRPTGKTEAFF.

V gene TRBV29-1 combines with J gene TRBJ2-3; 7 bases fit TRBD1. The CDR3 is 14 residues long. After removal of 7 bases from V and 2 bases from J, the junction contained 9 bases not matched to a gene. Germline loops: CDR1 SQVTM, CDR2 ANQGSEA. In nucleotides, the CDR3 is TGCAGCGCCGAAAGGGGGCCGTTCACAGATACGCAGTATTTT. This sequence encodes CSAERGPFTDTQYF.

The gene calls are TRBV4-3 and TRBJ1-1, with D perhaps TRBD1 (6 bases). The CDR3 loop spans 15 amino acids. Per germline, CDR1 LGHNA and CDR2 YSLEER. V was cut by 0 bases and J by 5 bases, with 13 bases left in between. CDR3 in amino acids: CASSQDMGAETEAFF. CDR3 nucleotide sequence: TGCGCCAGCAGCCAAGATATGGGGGCTGAGACTGAAGCTTTCTTT.

The V call is TRBV20-1, the J call TRBJ2-4; 9 nucleotides line up with TRBD2. The V and J ends lost 4 bases and 1 base, in that order; junction bases with no gene match: 11. Germline-derived CDR1 and CDR2 are DFQATT and SNEGSKA (reference sequence). CDR3 length equals 17 residues. CDR3: CSANLKMLAGAKNIQYF. Written as DNA, the CDR3 is TGCAGTGCTAACCTAAAGATGCTAGCGGGGGCCAAAAACATTCAGTACTTC.

This chain joins TRBV5-8 and TRBJ2-5; 7 bases are shared with TRBD2. The germline CDR1 and CDR2 sequences are SGHTS and YDEGEE. The CDR3 sequence is 13 residues long. The V and J ends lost 5 bases and 5 bases, in that order; junction bases with no gene match: 6. CDR3 sequence: CASRGRGKETQYF. DNA of the CDR3: TGTGCCAGCAGGGGGAGGGGAAAGGAGACCCAGTACTTC.

The J gene is TRBJ2-7, the V gene TRBV20-1; D remains ambiguous. Germline V gene data show CDR1 as DFQATT and CDR2 as SNEGSKA (reference sequence). The V end lost 0 bases, the J end lost 0 bases, and 9 bases lay between the germline ends. The CDR3 consists of 14 residues. The CDR3 sequence: CSARDSGYSYEQYF. Here the CDR3 DNA reads TGCAGTGCTAGAGATTCCGGATACTCCTACGAGCAGTACTTC.

The chain has TRBV6-2 or TRBV6-3 and TRBJ2-2; possibly TRBD1 for D (5 bases). The CDR3 spans 15 residues. Germline values: CDR1 MNHEY, CDR2 SVGEGT. Trimming cost V 2 bases and J 2 bases, with 9 bases left between them. CDR3: CASSYVDSNTGELFF. For the CDR3, the DNA is TGTGCCAGCAGTTACGTCGACAGTAACACCGGGGAGCTGTTTTTT.